This TCR beta chain came from a study of blood T cell repertoires in COVID-19 (dated by TCRdb to 2018 to 2021). For the wider study: Samples covering the acute and convalescent phases of COVID-19 were provided by collaborators in the United States, Italy and Spain. The material from the prospective study consisted of cDNA or gDNA derived from T cells, B-cell-depleted T cells, or PBMCs. Subjects who had been exposed to COVID-19, were actively infected with it, or had recovered from it provided the deeply sampled blood TCRbeta repertoires that made up the dataset. The repertoires were released in a freely available public database meant as a resource for research on the immune response to SARS-CoV-2. Samples were obtained from the ongoing ImmuneRACE study (first 160 participants) and from about 1,300 subjects provided by 6 global collaborators. Nearly every sample came with metadata listing a de-identified subject ID, COVID-19 status, age in years and sex. HLA class I and class II types, where available, came from metadata supplied by the sample provider rather than from assay-based typing.

Including cysteine and phenylalanine, the CDR3 has 14 amino acids. The retained sequence is limited to the CDR3, 42 bases, with the frame set at the first base. The germline V end is reduced by 4 bases and the J end by 5 bases; junction bases left unmatched: 2. The CDR1 and CDR2 encoded by the germline V gene (reference sequence) are LNHDA and SQIVND. A word on this clone: Its antigen is not yet known. No base quality values were provided; no much bigger clone lies one nucleotide off.

What the authors observed across the whole study: The quantity of clinical and demographic metadata differed by source and by participant and was supplied without curation.

TCRbeta CDR3 regions were amplified from genomic DNA by means of the immunoSEQ Assay, a bias-controlled multiplex PCR. Regarding the original processing steps: The number of nucleated cells in each sample was estimated from the amplification of reference gene primers within the assay. Sequence reads were collapsed and filtered to measure the absolute abundance of every unique TCRbeta CDR3 rearrangement. For each sample, productive Simpson clonality was calculated as the square root of Simpson's diversity index over productive rearrangements. The table was pulled from immuneACCESS by TCRdb, which kept in-frame rearrangements only. Such tables lose some clones; where checked, under half of the loss comes from unresolved V genes, and the rest has no known cause. That table supplies the V and J calls and clone size; D and trimming were determined from the DNA. Recorded for this sample are over 11,000 clones; less than 95% of them occurred a single time. More than 7% of the sample lies in the top ten.

Collaborating institutions collected whole blood in K2EDTA tubes following their own protocols. For TCRbeta analysis, collaborators shipped samples as frozen whole blood, isolated PBMCs, or DNA extracted from either of those sample types. Source material: peripheral blood. This chain joins TRBV19 to TRBJ1-2; TRBD1 lines up with 12 middle nucleotides. This TCR was sampled from a human donor in a cohort sampled during active COVID-19. CDR3 protein: CASSRDRGLYGYTF. The nucleotide sequence is given as TGTGCCAGTAGTAGGGACAGGGGGCTTTATGGCTACACCTTC.